This note documents a single TCR beta chain sequence. The target antigen is unknown. CD45RO-negative CD8 cells positively selected for CCR7 made up the naive population, which excluded terminally differentiated effector memory CD45RA+ cells. This sample stems from a study of shared clonotypes between healthy human individuals. Study information: Contributing individuals were a couple of females and three males aged 18 to 49. Study conclusions and caveats: Sampling used blood alone; tissue repertoires probably differ.

Clones were read by immunoSEQ multiplex PCR, and TCRdb kept only the in-frame ones, dropping some. The sample lists around 1.9 million clones, 93% occurring once. The ends lost 4 bases at V and 2 bases at J; junction bases unmatched: 7. This CDR3 contains 16 residues. The germline V gene encodes CDR1 SEHNR and CDR2 FQNEAQ (reference sequence). The specimen sequenced was naive CD8+ T cells from PBMCs. The sequence was collected from a man aged 18-30 years in good health. Some clones in this sample may be carry-over from other donors' samples. The V and J genes are TRBV7-9 and TRBJ2-7, with 11 bases matching TRBD1. The CDR3 nucleotides are TGTGCCAGCAGCTCCGGGGGACAGGGGGGAACCTACGAGCAGTACTTC. Its protein is CASSSGGQGGTYEQYF. The full variable domain, its missing parts supplied by reference TRBV7-9 and TRBJ2-7, is DTGVSQNPRHKITKRGQNVTFRCDPISEHNRLYWYRQTLGQGPEFLTYFQNEAQLEKSRLLSDRFSAERPKGSFSTLEIQRTEQGDSAMYLCASSSGGQGGTYEQYFGPGTRLTVT.